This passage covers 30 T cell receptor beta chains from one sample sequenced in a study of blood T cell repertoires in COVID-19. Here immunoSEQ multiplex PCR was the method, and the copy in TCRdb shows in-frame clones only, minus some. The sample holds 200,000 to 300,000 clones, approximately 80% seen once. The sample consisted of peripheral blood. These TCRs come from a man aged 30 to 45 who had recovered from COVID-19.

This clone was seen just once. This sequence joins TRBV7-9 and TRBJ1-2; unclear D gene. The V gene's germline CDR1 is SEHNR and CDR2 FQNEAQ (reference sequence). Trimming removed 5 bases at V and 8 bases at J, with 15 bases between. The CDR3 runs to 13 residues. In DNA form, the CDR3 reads TGTGCCAGCAGCCAAGGGTATCCGGGAGGCTACACCTTC. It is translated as CASSQGYPGGYTF.

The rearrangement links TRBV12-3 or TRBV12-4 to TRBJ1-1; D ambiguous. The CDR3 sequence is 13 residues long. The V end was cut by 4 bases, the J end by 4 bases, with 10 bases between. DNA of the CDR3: TGTGCCAGCAGTTGGGCAGAACGCACTGAAGCTTTCTTT. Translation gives CASSWAERTEAFF.

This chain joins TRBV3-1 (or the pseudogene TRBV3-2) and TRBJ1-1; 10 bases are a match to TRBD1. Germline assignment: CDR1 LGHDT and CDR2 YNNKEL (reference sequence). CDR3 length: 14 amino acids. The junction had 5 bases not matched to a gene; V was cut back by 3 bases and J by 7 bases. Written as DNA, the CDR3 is TGTGCCAGCAGCCATCGGGACAGGGGTGGTGAAGCTTTCTTT. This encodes CASSHRDRGGEAFF.

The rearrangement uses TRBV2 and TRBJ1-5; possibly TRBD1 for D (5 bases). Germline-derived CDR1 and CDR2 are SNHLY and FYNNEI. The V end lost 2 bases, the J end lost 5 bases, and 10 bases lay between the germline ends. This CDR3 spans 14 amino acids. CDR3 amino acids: CASSELGGDQPQHF. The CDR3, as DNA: TGTGCCAGCAGTGAACTCGGAGGGGATCAGCCCCAGCATTTT.

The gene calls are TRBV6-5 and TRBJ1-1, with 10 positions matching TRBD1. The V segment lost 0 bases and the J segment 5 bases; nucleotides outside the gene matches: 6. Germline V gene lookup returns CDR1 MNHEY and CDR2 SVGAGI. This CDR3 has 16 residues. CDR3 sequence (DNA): TGTGCCAGCAGTTACTCCTTGACAGGGGGCTATACTGAAGCTTTCTTT. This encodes CASSYSLTGGYTEAFF.

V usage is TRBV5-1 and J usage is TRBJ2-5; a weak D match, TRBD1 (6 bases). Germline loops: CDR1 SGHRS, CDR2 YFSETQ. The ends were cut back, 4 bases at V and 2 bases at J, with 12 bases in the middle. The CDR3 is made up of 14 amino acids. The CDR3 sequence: CASSPRQGQETQYF. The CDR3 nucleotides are TGCGCCAGCAGCCCCCGGCAGGGGCAAGAGACCCAGTACTTC.

CDR3 protein: CASSEDSGDEAFF. The CDR3 DNA follows: TGTGCCAGCAGTGAAGACTCGGGGGATGAAGCTTTCTTT. The chain links TRBV6-1 to TRBJ1-1; D perhaps matches TRBD1 (5 bases). V shed 1 base and J shed 7 bases, with 10 bases lying between them. There are 13 residues in the CDR3. Germline CDR1 reads MNHNS; CDR2 reads SASEGT.

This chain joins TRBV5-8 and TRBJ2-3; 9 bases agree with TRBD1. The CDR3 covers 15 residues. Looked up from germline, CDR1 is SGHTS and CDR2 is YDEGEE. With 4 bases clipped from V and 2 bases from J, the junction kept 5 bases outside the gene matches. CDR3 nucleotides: TGTGCCAGCAGCGACGGGACAGGGAACACAGATACGCAGTATTTT. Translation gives CASSDGTGNTDTQYF.

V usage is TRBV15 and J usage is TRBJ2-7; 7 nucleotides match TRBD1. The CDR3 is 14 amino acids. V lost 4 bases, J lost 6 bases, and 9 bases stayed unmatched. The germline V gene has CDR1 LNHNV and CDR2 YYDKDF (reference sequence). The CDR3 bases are TGTGCCACCAGCATTGAGACAGGGACGGTCGAGCAGTACTTC. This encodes CATSIETGTVEQYF.

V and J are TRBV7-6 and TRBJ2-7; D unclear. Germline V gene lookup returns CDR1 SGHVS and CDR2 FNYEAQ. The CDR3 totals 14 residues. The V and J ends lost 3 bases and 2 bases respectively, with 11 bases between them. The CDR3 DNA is TGTGCCAGCAGCTTGGCGGAAACGGCCTACGAGCAGTACTTC. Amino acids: CASSLAETAYEQYF.

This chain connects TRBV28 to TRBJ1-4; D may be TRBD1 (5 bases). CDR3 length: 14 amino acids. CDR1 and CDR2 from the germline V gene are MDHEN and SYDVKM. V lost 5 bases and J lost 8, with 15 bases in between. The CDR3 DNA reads TGTGCCAGCAGTCACGAACAGGTCCGAGAAAAACTGTTTTTT. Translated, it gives CASSHEQVREKLFF.

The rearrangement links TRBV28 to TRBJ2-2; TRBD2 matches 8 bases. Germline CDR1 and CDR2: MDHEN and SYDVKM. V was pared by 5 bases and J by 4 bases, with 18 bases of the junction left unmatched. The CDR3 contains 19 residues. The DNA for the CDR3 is TGTGCCAGCAGTACGGCAGGGACGGGGGGGAATTCTCTCACCGGGGAGCTGTTTTTT. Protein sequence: CASSTAGTGGNSLTGELFF. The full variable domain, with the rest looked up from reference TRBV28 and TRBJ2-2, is DVKVTQSSRYLVKRTGEKVFLECVQDMDHENMFWYRQDPGLGLRLIYFSYDVKMKEKGDIPEGYSVSREKKERFSLILESASTNQTSMYLCASSTAGTGGNSLTGELFFGEGSRLTVL.

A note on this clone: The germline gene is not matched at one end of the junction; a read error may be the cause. The CDR3: CASSPPGKGDEQFF. In DNA, the CDR3 is TGTGCCAGCTCACCACCGGGGAAGGGAGATGAACAGTTCTTC. V gene TRBV18 combines with J gene TRBJ2-1; perhaps TRBD2 as D (5 bases). Germline lookup yields CDR1 KGHSH and CDR2 LQKENI. The CDR3 is 14 residues long.

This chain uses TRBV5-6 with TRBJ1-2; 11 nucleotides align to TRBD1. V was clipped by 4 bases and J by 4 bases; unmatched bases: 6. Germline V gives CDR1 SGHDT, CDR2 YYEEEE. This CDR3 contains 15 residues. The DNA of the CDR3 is TGTGCCAGCAGCCGCCGGGACAGGGGGTCCTATGGCTACACCTTC. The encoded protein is CASSRRDRGSYGYTF. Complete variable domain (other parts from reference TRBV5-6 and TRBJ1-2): DAGVTQSPTHLIKTRGQQVTLRCSPKSGHDTVSWYQQALGQGPQFIFQYYEEEERQRGNFPDRFSGHQFPNYSSELNVNALLLGDSALYLCASSRRDRGSYGYTFGSGTRLTVV.

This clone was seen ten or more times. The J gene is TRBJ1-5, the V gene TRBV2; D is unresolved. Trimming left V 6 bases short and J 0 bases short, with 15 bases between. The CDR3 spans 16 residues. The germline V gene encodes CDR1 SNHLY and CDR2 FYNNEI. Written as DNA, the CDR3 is TGTGCCAGCAGCCTTCCGGGAGGCCATAGCAATCAGCCCCAGCATTTT. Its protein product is CASSLPGGHSNQPQHF. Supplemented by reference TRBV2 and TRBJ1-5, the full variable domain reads EPEVTQTPSHQVTQMGQEVILRCVPISNHLYFYWYRQILGQKVEFLVSFYNNEISEKSEIFDDQFSVERPDGSNFTLKIRSTKLEDSAMYFCASSLPGGHSNQPQHFGDGTRLSIL.

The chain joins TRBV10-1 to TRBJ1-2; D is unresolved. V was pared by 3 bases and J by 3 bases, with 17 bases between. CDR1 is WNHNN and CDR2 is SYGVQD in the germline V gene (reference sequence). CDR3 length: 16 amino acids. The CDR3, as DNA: TGCGCCAGCAGTGAAAGCGGACTTTTAGGACACTATGGCTACACCTTC. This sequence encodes CASSESGLLGHYGYTF.

CDR3 region: CASSEWASGGTGELFF. The CDR3 region has the DNA TGTGCCAGCAGTGAATGGGCTTCAGGAGGCACCGGGGAGCTGTTTTTT. The rearrangement links TRBV6-1 to TRBJ2-2; D is possibly TRBD2 (5 bases). V was cut by 2 bases and J by 4 bases, with 14 bases left in between. This CDR3 contains 16 residues. Germline V gene sequence: CDR1 MNHNS, CDR2 SASEGT.

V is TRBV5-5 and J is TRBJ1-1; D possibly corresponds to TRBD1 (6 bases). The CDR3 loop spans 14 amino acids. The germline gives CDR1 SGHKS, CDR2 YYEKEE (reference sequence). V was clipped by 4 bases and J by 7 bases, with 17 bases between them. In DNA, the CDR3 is TGTGCCAGCAGCCGACTGTCAGGGGTCAGTGAAGCTTTCTTT. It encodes CASSRLSGVSEAFF.

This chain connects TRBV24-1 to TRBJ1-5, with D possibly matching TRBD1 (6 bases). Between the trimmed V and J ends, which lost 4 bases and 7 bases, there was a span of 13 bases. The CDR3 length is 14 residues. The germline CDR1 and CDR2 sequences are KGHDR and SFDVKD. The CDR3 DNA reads TGTGCCACCAGTGACCGAGACAGGTACCAGCCCCAGCATTTT. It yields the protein CATSDRDRYQPQHF.

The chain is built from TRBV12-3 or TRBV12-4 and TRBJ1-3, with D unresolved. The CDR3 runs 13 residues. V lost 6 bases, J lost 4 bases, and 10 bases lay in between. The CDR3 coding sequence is TGTGCCAGCAGGAGGGAGGGAGGAAACACCATATATTTT. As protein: CASRREGGNTIYF.

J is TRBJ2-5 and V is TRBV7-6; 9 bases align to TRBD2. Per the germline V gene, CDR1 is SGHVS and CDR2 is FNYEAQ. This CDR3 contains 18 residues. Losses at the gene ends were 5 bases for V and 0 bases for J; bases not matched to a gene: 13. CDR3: CASSPAVERGEYQETQYF. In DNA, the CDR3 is TGTGCCAGCAGCCCGGCTGTAGAGCGGGGGGAATACCAAGAGACCCAGTACTTC. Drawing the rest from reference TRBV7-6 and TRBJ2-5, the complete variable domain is GAGVSQSPRYKVTKRGQDVALRCDPISGHVSLYWYRQALGQGPEFLTYFNYEAQQDKSGLPNDRFSAERPEGSISTLTIQRTEQRDSAMYRCASSPAVERGEYQETQYFGPGTRLLVL.

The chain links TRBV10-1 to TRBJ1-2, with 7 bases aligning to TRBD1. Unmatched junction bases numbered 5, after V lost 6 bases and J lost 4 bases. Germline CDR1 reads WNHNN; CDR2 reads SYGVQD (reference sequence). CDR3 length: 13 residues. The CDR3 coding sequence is TGCGCCAGCAGCGAAGACAGGGCCTATGGCTACACCTTC. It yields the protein CASSEDRAYGYTF.

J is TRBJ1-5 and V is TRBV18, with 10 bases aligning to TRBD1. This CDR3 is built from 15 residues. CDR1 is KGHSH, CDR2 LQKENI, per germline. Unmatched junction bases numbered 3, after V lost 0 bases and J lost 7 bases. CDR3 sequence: CASSPPGQGPQPQHF. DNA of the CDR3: TGTGCCAGCTCACCACCGGGACAGGGGCCACAGCCCCAGCATTTT.

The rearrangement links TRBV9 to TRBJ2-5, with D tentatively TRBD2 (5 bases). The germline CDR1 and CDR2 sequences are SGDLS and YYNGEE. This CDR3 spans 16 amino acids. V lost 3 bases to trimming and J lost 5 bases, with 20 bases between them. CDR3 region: CASSGKSSRRGETQYF. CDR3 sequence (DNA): TGTGCCAGCAGCGGAAAGTCTAGCCGGAGAGGGGAGACCCAGTACTTC.

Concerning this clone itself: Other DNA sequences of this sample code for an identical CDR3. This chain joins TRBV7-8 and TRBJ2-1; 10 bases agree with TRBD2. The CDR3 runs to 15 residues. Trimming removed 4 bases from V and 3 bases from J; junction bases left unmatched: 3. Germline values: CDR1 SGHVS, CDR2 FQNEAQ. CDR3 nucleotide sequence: TGTGCCAGCAGCTGGAGCGGGGGGGACTACAATGAGCAGTTCTTC. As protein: CASSWSGGDYNEQFF.

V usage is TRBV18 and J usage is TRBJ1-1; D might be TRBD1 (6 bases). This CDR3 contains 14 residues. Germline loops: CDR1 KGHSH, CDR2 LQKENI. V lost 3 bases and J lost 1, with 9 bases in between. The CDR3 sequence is CASSPQGQNTEAFF. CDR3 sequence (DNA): TGTGCCAGCTCACCCCAGGGACAGAACACTGAAGCTTTCTTT. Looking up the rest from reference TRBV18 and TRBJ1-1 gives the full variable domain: NAGVMQNPRHLVRRRGQEARLRCSPMKGHSHVYWYRQLPEEGLKFMVYLQKENIIDESGMPKERFSAEFPKEGPSILRIQQVVRGDSAAYFCASSPQGQNTEAFFGQGTRLTVV.

The CDR3 loop reads CASSQERLSQGPGGYTF. DNA of the CDR3: TGTGCCAGCAGCCAAGAGCGGCTGAGTCAGGGGCCGGGAGGCTACACCTTC. V usage is TRBV4-2 and J usage is TRBJ1-2; TRBD1 is a possible D gene (6 bases). This CDR3 is 17 amino acids long. Per germline, CDR1 LGHNA and CDR2 YNFKEQ. The germline V and J ends were trimmed by 0 bases and 8 bases, with 22 bases remaining between them.

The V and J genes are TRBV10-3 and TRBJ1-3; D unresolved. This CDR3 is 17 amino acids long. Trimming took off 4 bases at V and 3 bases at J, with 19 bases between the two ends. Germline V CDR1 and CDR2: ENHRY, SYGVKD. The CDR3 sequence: CAISANGRLLFGNTIYF. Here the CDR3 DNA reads TGTGCCATCAGTGCTAATGGGAGACTTCTGTTTGGAAACACCATATATTTT.

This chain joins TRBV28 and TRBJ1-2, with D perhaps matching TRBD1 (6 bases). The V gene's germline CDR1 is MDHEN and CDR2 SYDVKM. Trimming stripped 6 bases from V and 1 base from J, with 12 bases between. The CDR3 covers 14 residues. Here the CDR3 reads CASRPGQLNYGYTF. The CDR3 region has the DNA TGTGCCAGCAGACCTGGACAGCTTAACTATGGCTACACCTTC.

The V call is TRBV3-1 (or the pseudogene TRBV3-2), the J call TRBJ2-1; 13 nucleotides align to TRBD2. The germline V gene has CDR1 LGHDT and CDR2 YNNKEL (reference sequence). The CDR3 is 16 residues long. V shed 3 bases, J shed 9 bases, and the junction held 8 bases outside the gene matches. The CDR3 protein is CASSQDPGLAGSEQFF. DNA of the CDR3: TGTGCCAGCAGCCAGGATCCGGGACTAGCGGGGTCTGAGCAGTTCTTC.